The clone carrying this T cell receptor (beta chain) was seen at least ten times. Antigen: not known. Using its own MiXCR run on the RACE reads, TCRdb lists one record per CDR3 protein. In the table there are more than 300,000 distinct CDR3 sequences, over 5% of which are singletons. This entry comes from a study of human T cells and chemical hapten exposure. CDR3 length: 12 amino acids. Per the germline V gene, CDR1 is MNHEY and CDR2 is SVGEGT. V was pared by 6 bases and J by 4 bases, with 9 bases between. The time point is: pre-sensitization, week 0. Treatment noted: therapeutic diphenylcyclopropenone sensitization with weekly scalp DPC. Study findings and constraints: No alteration of TCRs above 1 in 1000 frequency was seen with DPC sensitization.

This chain links TRBV6-2 or TRBV6-3 with TRBJ1-2; D remains unclear. The material was whole blood, obtained in connection with sensitization to the hapten diphenylcyclopropenone (DPC). The TCR originated in a woman between 18 and 30 years old with alopecia areata. Some clones in this sample may be carry-over from other donors' samples. The CDR3 sequence is CASRGSLYGYTF. The DNA for the CDR3 is TGTGCCAGCAGAGGAAGCCTCTATGGCTACACCTTC.